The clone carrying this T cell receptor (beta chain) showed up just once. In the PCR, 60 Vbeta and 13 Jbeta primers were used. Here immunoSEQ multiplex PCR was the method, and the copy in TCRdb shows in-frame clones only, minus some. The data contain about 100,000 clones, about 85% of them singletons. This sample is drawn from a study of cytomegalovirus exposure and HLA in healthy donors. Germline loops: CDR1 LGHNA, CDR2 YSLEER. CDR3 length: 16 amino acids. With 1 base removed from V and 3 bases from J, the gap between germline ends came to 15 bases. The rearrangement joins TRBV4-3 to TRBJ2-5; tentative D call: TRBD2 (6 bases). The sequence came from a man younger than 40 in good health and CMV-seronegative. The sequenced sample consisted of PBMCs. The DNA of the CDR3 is TGCGCCAGCAGCCAAGGGGCAGGTTGGGGGGAAGAGACCCAGTACTTC. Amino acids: CASSQGAGWGEETQYF.